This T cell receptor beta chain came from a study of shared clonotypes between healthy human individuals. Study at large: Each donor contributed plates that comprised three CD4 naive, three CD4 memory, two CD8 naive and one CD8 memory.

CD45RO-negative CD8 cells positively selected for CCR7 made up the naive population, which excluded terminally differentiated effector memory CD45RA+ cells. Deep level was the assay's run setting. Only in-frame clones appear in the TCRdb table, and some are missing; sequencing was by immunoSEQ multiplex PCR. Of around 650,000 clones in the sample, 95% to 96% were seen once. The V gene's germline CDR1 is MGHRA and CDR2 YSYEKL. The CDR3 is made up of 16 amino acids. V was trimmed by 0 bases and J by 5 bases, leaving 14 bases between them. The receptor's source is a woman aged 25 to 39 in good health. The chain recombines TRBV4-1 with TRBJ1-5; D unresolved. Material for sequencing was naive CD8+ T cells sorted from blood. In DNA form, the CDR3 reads TGCGCCAGCAGCCAAGATCGTTGGGGTGGGGATCAGCCCCAGCATTTT. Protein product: CASSQDRWGGDQPQHF.